This TCR beta chain was captured in a study of cytomegalovirus exposure and HLA in healthy donors. Study conclusions and caveats: V- and J-gene trimming in TCR beta was tied to a missense DCLRE1C variant by an analysis performed later.

Amplification used 60 Vbeta primers and 13 Jbeta primers. Clones were sequenced by immunoSEQ multiplex PCR, and TCRdb holds only the in-frame ones, with some missing. The sample contains approximately 150,000 clones, roughly four fifths of which appear only once. The CDR3 has 14 amino acids. Germline assignment: CDR1 SGHNT and CDR2 YYREEE (reference sequence). The J segment lost 6 bases and the V segment lost 0 bases, leaving 3 bases of the junction unmatched. Concerning this clone itself: Its antigen remains unknown.

The V gene is TRBV5-4, the J gene TRBJ2-7; 10 bases are shared with TRBD1. This receptor was identified in a man aged 18 to 30 in good health and CMV-seropositive. Material for sequencing was PBMCs. As DNA, the CDR3 is TGTGCCAGCAGCTTGGGACAGGGGGCCCTCGAGCAGTACTTC. It yields the protein CASSLGQGALEQYF.